The next 17 T cell receptor beta chains were all read from a single sample in a study of cytomegalovirus exposure and HLA in healthy donors. The PCR used 60 Vbeta and 13 Jbeta primers. Assay: immunoSEQ multiplex PCR; the TCRdb copy retains only in-frame clones and omits some. The repertoire has over 110,000 clones, 70% to 80% of them found once; the top ten carry 5% to 7.5%. The sequenced sample was PBMCs. These receptors were taken from a woman between 40 and 50 years old in good health and CMV-seropositive.

The chain has TRBV9 and TRBJ1-3; D is undetermined. Germline loops: CDR1 SGDLS, CDR2 YYNGEE. Trimming removed 3 bases from V and 1 base from J, with 8 bases in between. There are 14 residues in the CDR3. The CDR3 region is CASSAPGSGNTIYF. The CDR3 DNA sequence: TGTGCCAGCAGCGCTCCGGGTTCTGGAAACACCATATATTTT.

About this clone itself: This same CDR3 is encoded by further DNA sequences in the sample. J is TRBJ2-7 and V is TRBV27, with 9 bases that match TRBD1. In germline, CDR1 is MNHEY, CDR2 SMNVEV (reference sequence). This CDR3 has 14 residues. Unmatched junction bases numbered 0, after V lost 3 bases and J lost 0 bases. The CDR3, as DNA: TGTGCCAGCAGTTTGGGACAGGGCTCCTACGAGCAGTACTTC. This sequence encodes CASSLGQGSYEQYF.

This sequence joins TRBV7-8 and TRBJ2-7; perhaps TRBD2 as D (6 bases). The CDR3 contains 14 residues. Germline V gene sequence: CDR1 SGHVS, CDR2 FQNEAQ. The ends were cut back, 4 bases at V and 3 bases at J, with 13 bases in the middle. In DNA, the CDR3 is TGTGCCAGCAGCTCATCCACGGGAGACTACGAGCAGTACTTC. This translates into CASSSSTGDYEQYF.

V usage is TRBV10-2 and J usage is TRBJ1-4; D is uncertain. V shed 2 bases and J shed 1 base, with 17 bases lying between them. CDR3 size: 18 residues. Per the germline V gene, CDR1 is WSHSY and CDR2 is SAAADI. As DNA, the CDR3 is TGCGCCAGCAGTGAGAAGGCCACTACCCTCGGAACTAATGAAAAACTGTTTTTT. Translation: CASSEKATTLGTNEKLFF.

V gene TRBV28 combines with J gene TRBJ2-2; 9 nucleotides align to TRBD1. CDR3 length: 14 amino acids. V lost 7 bases, J lost 8 bases, and 8 bases stayed unmatched. Germline V gene data show CDR1 as MDHEN and CDR2 as SYDVKM. This CDR3 is CASTPGQGWGELFF. For the CDR3, the DNA is TGTGCCAGCACCCCGGGACAGGGCTGGGGGGAGCTGTTTTTT.

J is TRBJ2-5 and V is TRBV25-1; D possibly corresponds to TRBD1 (6 bases). The CDR3 sequence is 14 residues long. V was trimmed by 5 bases and J by 4 bases, leaving 14 bases between them. Per the germline V gene, CDR1 is MGHDK and CDR2 is SYGVNS. The CDR3 coding sequence is TGTGCCAGCAGTTCCCCCCGGGACACAGAGACCCAGTACTTC. Residues: CASSSPRDTETQYF.

This rearrangement joins TRBV7-9 to TRBJ2-7; 9 bases align to TRBD2. Germline V CDR1 and CDR2: SEHNR, FQNEAQ (reference sequence). The CDR3 spans 15 residues. Losses at the gene ends were 1 base for V and 3 bases for J; bases not matched to a gene: 4. The CDR3 spells CASSLVALAGYEQYF. CDR3 in DNA: TGTGCCAGCAGCTTAGTCGCACTAGCGGGCTACGAGCAGTACTTC.

This clone occurred a few times. This sequence joins TRBV29-1 and TRBJ2-7; TRBD1 is a possible D gene (6 bases). The CDR3 consists of 12 residues. V was clipped by 7 bases and J by 2 bases, with 12 bases between them. Per the germline V gene, CDR1 is SQVTM and CDR2 is ANQGSEA. The CDR3 DNA follows: TGCAGCGCCTCCGGGACAACCTACGAGCAGTACTTC. Translating it yields CSASGTTYEQYF.

In this sample, this clone turned up a few times. The same CDR3 arises from other DNA sequences in this sample as well. V gene TRBV6-5 combines with J gene TRBJ2-7; 7 nucleotides agree with TRBD2. Germline V gives CDR1 MNHEY, CDR2 SVGAGI. Trimming took 0 bases from V and 3 from J; bases not matched to a gene: 2. This CDR3 has 14 amino acids. The CDR3: CASSYSGGSYEQYF. In nucleotides, the CDR3 is TGTGCCAGCAGTTACTCGGGCGGGAGCTACGAGCAGTACTTC.

This chain connects TRBV28 to TRBJ1-1; TRBD1 aligns across 9 bases. V was pared by 6 bases and J by 5 bases, with 7 bases of the junction left unmatched. The CDR3 sequence is 14 residues long. From germline, CDR1 is MDHEN and CDR2 SYDVKM. The CDR3 reads CASRRQGVRTEAFF. The CDR3 region has the DNA TGTGCCAGCAGAAGACAGGGGGTTCGGACTGAAGCTTTCTTT.

The chain combines TRBV7-6 with TRBJ2-7; D may be TRBD2 (5 bases). The CDR3 consists of 16 residues. Germline CDR1 is SGHVS and CDR2 is FNYEAQ. The V end was cut by 4 bases, the J end by 0 bases, with 16 bases between. In DNA, the CDR3 is TGTGCCAGCAGCTCCTATACCCGCGGGCGCTCCTACGAGCAGTACTTC. Translation: CASSSYTRGRSYEQYF.

This clone was recorded a few times. Other DNA sequences within the sample encode an identical CDR3. J is TRBJ2-2 and V is TRBV28; TRBD2 aligns across 12 bases. The CDR3 runs 15 residues. V dropped 6 bases and J dropped 8; count of bases not matched to a gene: 7. Per the germline V gene, CDR1 is MDHEN and CDR2 is SYDVKM. The chain's CDR3 is CASRAGLAGWGELFF. CDR3 sequence (DNA): TGTGCCAGCAGAGCCGGACTAGCGGGATGGGGGGAGCTGTTTTTT. The whole variable domain, remainder taken from reference TRBV28 and TRBJ2-2, is DVKVTQSSRYLVKRTGEKVFLECVQDMDHENMFWYRQDPGLGLRLIYFSYDVKMKEKGDIPEGYSVSREKKERFSLILESASTNQTSMYLCASRAGLAGWGELFFGEGSRLTVL.

This chain uses TRBV10-3 with TRBJ2-6; a weak D match, TRBD2 (6 bases). The V and J ends lost 2 bases and 4 bases respectively, with 9 bases between them. This CDR3 has 15 residues. Germline V CDR1 and CDR2: ENHRY, SYGVKD. The CDR3 here is CAISEGGSGANVLTF. The CDR3 region has the DNA TGTGCCATCAGTGAGGGGGGGTCAGGGGCCAACGTCCTGACTTTC.

The chain joins TRBV6-1 to TRBJ1-4, with D possibly being TRBD1 (5 bases). The CDR3 has 15 residues. V was pared by 5 bases and J by 8 bases, with 18 bases between. CDR1 is MNHNS and CDR2 is SASEGT in the germline V gene. The CDR3 region is CASSPTDSGREKLFF. For the CDR3, the DNA is TGTGCCAGCAGTCCGACAGACTCTGGTAGGGAAAAACTGTTTTTT.

The rearrangement uses TRBV7-9 and TRBJ2-7; tentatively, D is TRBD1 (6 bases). The V end was cut by 0 bases, the J end by 9 bases, with 15 bases between. Germline V gene sequence: CDR1 SEHNR, CDR2 FQNEAQ (reference sequence). CDR3 length: 14 residues. The CDR3: CASSLATGNRGQYF. As DNA, the CDR3 is TGTGCCAGCAGCTTAGCAACAGGGAACCGAGGGCAGTACTTC.

The chain recombines TRBV4-2 with TRBJ1-4; D might be TRBD1 (5 bases). This CDR3 is built from 15 residues. Trimming left V 5 bases short and J 2 bases short, with 12 bases between. CDR1 LGHNA and CDR2 YNFKEQ come from the germline V gene. The CDR3 DNA sequence: TGTGCCAGCAGCTCCCGCGGGGGGACTAATGAAAAACTGTTTTTT. It yields the protein CASSSRGGTNEKLFF.

The genes are TRBV29-1 and TRBJ2-1; D perhaps matches TRBD2 (5 bases). Trimming stripped 3 bases from V and 8 bases from J, with 14 bases between. The CDR3 totals 13 residues. Germline loops: CDR1 SQVTM, CDR2 ANQGSEA. CDR3 sequence reads: CSVEGIGMHEQFF. CDR3 bases: TGCAGCGTTGAGGGTATCGGGATGCATGAGCAGTTCTTC.